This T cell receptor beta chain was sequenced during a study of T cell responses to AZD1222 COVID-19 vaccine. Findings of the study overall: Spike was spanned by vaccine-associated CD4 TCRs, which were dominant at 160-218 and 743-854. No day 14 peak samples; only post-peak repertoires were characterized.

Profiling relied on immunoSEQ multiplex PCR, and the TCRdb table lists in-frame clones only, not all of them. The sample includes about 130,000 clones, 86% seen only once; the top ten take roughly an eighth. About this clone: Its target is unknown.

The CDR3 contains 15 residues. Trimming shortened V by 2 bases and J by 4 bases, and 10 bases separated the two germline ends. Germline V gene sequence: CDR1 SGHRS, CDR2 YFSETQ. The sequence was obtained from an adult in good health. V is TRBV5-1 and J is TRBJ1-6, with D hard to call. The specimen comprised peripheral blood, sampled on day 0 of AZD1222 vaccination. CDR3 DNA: TGCGCCAGCAGCTTTAACGGCCAATATAATTCACCCCTCCACTTT. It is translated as CASSFNGQYNSPLHF.